This T cell receptor beta chain is drawn from a study of neoadjuvant anti-PD-1 for oral cavity cancer. The wider study: Before surgery, most patients got three to four biweekly 3 mg/kg nivolumab doses. Patients without progression got a fourth dose around day 43.

Noted time point: after neoadjuvant nivolumab, at surgical resection. General study results and limits: Higher pretreatment blood Treg/Th17 ratios correlated with higher pretreatment blood and lower post-treatment tumor TCRbeta clonality.

To note about this clone: The antigen is unknown.

Most PBMC samples had 450 to 500 ng input DNA in six replicates. Clones were sequenced by immunoSEQ multiplex PCR, and TCRdb holds only the in-frame ones, with some missing. The sample includes about 68,000 clones, 70% to 90% of them seen just once. This CDR3 comprises 14 residues. CDR1 and CDR2 from the germline V gene are SGHTS and YDEGEE. Trimming stripped 2 bases from V and 2 bases from J, with 11 bases between. The gene calls are TRBV5-8 and TRBJ2-7; no clear D gene. The clonotype originates from a person aged 35-80 years with oral cavity squamous cell carcinoma. The sequencing here drew on PBMCs, taken after nivolumab (anti-PD-1) treatment. In DNA form, the CDR3 reads TGTGCCAGCAGCTTCGGCCGAGGTACCTACGAGCAGTACTTC. This gives the protein CASSFGRGTYEQYF. The full variable domain, completed using reference TRBV5-8 and TRBJ2-7, is EAGVTQSPTHLIKTRGQQATLRCSPISGHTSVYWYQQALGLGLQFLLWYDEGEERNRGNFPPRFSGRQFPNYSSELNVNALELEDSALYLCASSFGRGTYEQYFGPGTRLTVT.